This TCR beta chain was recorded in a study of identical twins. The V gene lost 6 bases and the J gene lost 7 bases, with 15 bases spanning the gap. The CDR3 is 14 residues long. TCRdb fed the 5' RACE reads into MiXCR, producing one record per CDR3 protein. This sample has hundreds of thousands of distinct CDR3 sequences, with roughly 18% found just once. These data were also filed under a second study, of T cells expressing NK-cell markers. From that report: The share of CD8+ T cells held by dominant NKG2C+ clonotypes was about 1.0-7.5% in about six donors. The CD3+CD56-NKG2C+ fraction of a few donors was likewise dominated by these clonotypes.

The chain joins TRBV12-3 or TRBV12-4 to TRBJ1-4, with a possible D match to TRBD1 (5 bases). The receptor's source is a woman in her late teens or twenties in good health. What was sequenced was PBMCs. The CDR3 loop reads CASSSGTGSEKLFF. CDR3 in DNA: TGTGCCAGCAGCTCCGGGACGGGGAGTGAAAAACTGTTTTTT.